The 14 T cell receptor beta chains presented below share a single source sample, sequenced in a study of molecular identifiers for immune sequencing clone quantification. Via MiXCR, TCRdb re-called the PCR reads, giving one row per CDR3 protein. Of roughly 320,000 distinct CDR3 sequences in the sample, about a fifth were seen once. Specimen: naive CD8+ T cells from blood, with Jurkat cell RNA spiked in. Documented subset: FACS-sorted CD8+CD4-CCR7+CD45RA+ naive T cells. These receptors all stem from a human donor in good health. Some libraries in this study had Jurkat cell RNA spiked in.

This clonotype was counted many times. The chain carries TRBV5-1 and TRBJ1-5, with D tentatively TRBD1 (5 bases). V was clipped by 1 base and J by 8 bases, with 19 bases between them. Per germline, CDR1 SGHRS and CDR2 YFSETQ. The CDR3 is made up of 16 amino acids. The CDR3 protein is CASSLTGPADYEPQHF. In DNA, the CDR3 is TGCGCCAGCAGCTTGACGGGGCCAGCGGATTATGAGCCCCAGCATTTT.

A few counts support this clonotype. The rearrangement joins TRBV4-1 to TRBJ1-2; D gene unclear. This CDR3 has 14 residues. V gave up 4 bases and J gave up 5 bases, with 14 bases separating them. The germline CDR1 and CDR2 sequences are MGHRA and YSYEKL. CDR3 residues: CASSPPSPNYGYTF. For the CDR3, the DNA is TGCGCCAGCAGCCCCCCCAGCCCCAATTATGGCTACACCTTC.

About this clonotype: This may come from a read error, since a much larger clone is one base off. V is TRBV20-1 and J is TRBJ2-3, with unresolved D. Per the germline V gene, CDR1 is DFQATT and CDR2 is SNEGSKA (reference sequence). The ends were cut back, 1 base at V and 6 bases at J, with 20 bases in the middle. The CDR3 has 16 amino acids. Here the CDR3 reads CSARGSKGRPLDTQYF. The CDR3 coding sequence is TGCAGTGCTAGAGGTTCCAAGGGCCGACCGTTGGATACGCAGTATTTT.

This clonotype was seen at least ten times. The rearrangement uses TRBV14 and TRBJ1-4; D is undetermined. This CDR3 region has 13 residues. Germline CDR1 reads SGHDN; CDR2 reads FVKESK. The ends were cut back, 4 bases at V and 8 bases at J, with 11 bases in the middle. Here the CDR3 DNA reads TGTGCCAGCAGCCTTTTACAAGACGAAAAACTGTTTTTT. Protein sequence: CASSLLQDEKLFF.

About this clonotype: A much larger clonotype is one base distant, so this may be a read error. The chain recombines TRBV6-5 with TRBJ1-4; weak D call: TRBD1 (5 bases). Germline values: CDR1 MNHEY, CDR2 SVGAGI. This CDR3 has 14 residues. Trimming removed 6 bases at V and 8 bases at J, with 16 bases between. CDR3 DNA: TGTGCCAGCAGGCCGGACGGGGCTCGCGAAAAACTGTTTTTT. Translation: CASRPDGAREKLFF.

This clonotype was recorded a few times. This rearrangement joins TRBV10-1 to TRBJ1-1; D is unclear. Trimming shortened V by 4 bases and J by 1 base, and 13 bases separated the two germline ends. Germline loops: CDR1 WNHNN, CDR2 SYGVQD (reference sequence). The CDR3 runs 15 residues. The DNA for the CDR3 is TGCGCCAGCAGTGCCGAGCCCGGGCAGAACACTGAAGCTTTCTTT. Amino acid sequence: CASSAEPGQNTEAFF.

This clonotype was picked up many times. The gene calls are TRBV7-6 and TRBJ2-5; D is uncertain. V gave up 1 base and J gave up 1 base, with 10 bases separating them. Germline V CDR1 and CDR2: SGHVS, FNYEAQ. The CDR3 sequence is 15 residues long. CDR3 amino acids: CASSLVPAPQETQYF. CDR3 coding DNA: TGTGCCAGCAGCTTAGTTCCAGCGCCCCAAGAGACCCAGTACTTC.

This clonotype was counted at least ten times. This chain links TRBV12-3 or TRBV12-4 with TRBJ2-5; 8 nucleotides agree with TRBD1. V lost 5 bases and J lost 1; bases outside the gene matches: 3. CDR3 size: 14 residues. The CDR3 reads CASSPTGVQETQYF. The CDR3 bases are TGTGCCAGCAGTCCGACAGGGGTCCAAGAGACCCAGTACTTC.

This clonotype was observed many times. The chain couples TRBV29-1 to TRBJ1-5, with TRBD1 matching over 7 bases. V was pared by 5 bases and J by 4 bases, with 5 bases of the junction left unmatched. CDR3 length equals 13 residues. Per the germline V gene, CDR1 is SQVTM and CDR2 is ANQGSEA. In DNA form, the CDR3 reads TGCAGCGTTATACAGGGGCGAAATCAGCCCCAGCATTTT. Its translation: CSVIQGRNQPQHF.

This clonotype showed up many times. This sequence joins TRBV4-3 and TRBJ2-3; a weak D match, TRBD1 (6 bases). V shed 5 bases and J shed 6 bases, with 18 bases lying between them. Germline CDR1 and CDR2: LGHNA and YSLEER. The CDR3 extends over 15 amino acids. The CDR3 reads CASSYLRGSFDTQYF. The CDR3 DNA sequence: TGCGCCAGCAGCTACCTCAGGGGTTCGTTTGATACGCAGTATTTT.

Comments on this clonotype: This may arise from a read error, as a much more abundant clone is one base away. Lacking the conserved final phenylalanine or tryptophan, this CDR3 likely reflects a read error. The J gene is TRBJ1-1, the V gene TRBV4-2; D perhaps matches TRBD1 (5 bases). CDR3 length equals 16 residues. The germline CDR1 and CDR2 sequences are LGHNA and YNFKEQ. Trimming shortened V by 0 bases and J by 5 bases, and 16 bases separated the two germline ends. This CDR3 reads CASSQENRFQWTEAFL. For the CDR3, the DNA is TGTGCCAGCAGCCAAGAAAACAGGTTTCAATGGACTGAAGCTTTCCTT.

The sample holds many counts of this clonotype. V is TRBV5-6 and J is TRBJ1-1; 8 positions agree with TRBD1. The CDR3 consists of 15 residues. With V trimmed by 0 bases and J by 5 bases, 6 bases remained unmatched. Germline V gene lookup returns CDR1 SGHDT and CDR2 YYEEEE. CDR3 sequence: CASSLDVTGGTEAFF. The CDR3 DNA is TGTGCCAGCAGCTTGGACGTTACAGGGGGAACTGAAGCTTTCTTT.

This clonotype was recorded many times. This chain joins TRBV7-2 and TRBJ1-1; D is unclear. V lost 2 bases, J lost 5 bases, and 9 bases lay in between. This CDR3 region has 13 residues. Germline lookup yields CDR1 SGHTA and CDR2 FQGNSA. The chain's CDR3 is CASSLMARTEAFF. The CDR3 DNA reads as TGTGCCAGCAGCTTAATGGCCAGAACTGAAGCTTTCTTT.

About this clonotype: This may be a read error: a much more frequent sequence differs by one nucleotide. This sequence joins TRBV4-3 and TRBJ1-1; D uncertain. The CDR3 totals 16 residues. The V gene's germline CDR1 is LGHNA and CDR2 YSLEER. CDR3 protein: CASSQDRQAPNTEALF. As DNA, the CDR3 is TGCGCCAGCAGCCAAGATCGACAAGCCCCGAACACTGAAGCTCTCTTT.